One and the same sample provided the 21 T cell receptor beta chains below, sequenced in a study of blood T cell repertoires in COVID-19. The data were produced by immunoSEQ multiplex PCR, yet TCRdb's version contains in-frame clones alone and is incomplete. Found here are 80,000 or so clones, around 80% of them singletons; the top ten hold around 16%. Sequencing used peripheral blood. The receptors stem from an elderly woman with acute or convalescent COVID-19.

The chain carries TRBV19 and TRBJ1-2; TRBD1 matches 10 bases. V was pared by 5 bases and J by 7 bases, with 4 bases of the junction left unmatched. The CDR3 covers 13 residues. CDR1 LNHDA and CDR2 SQIVND come from the germline V gene (reference sequence). The CDR3, as DNA: TGTGCCAGTAGTCGGGACAGGGGACGTGGCTACACCTTC. It is translated as CASSRDRGRGYTF.

The V call is TRBV24-1, the J call TRBJ2-7, with 9 bases fitting TRBD1. Germline CDR1 is KGHDR and CDR2 is SFDVKD. The length of the CDR3 is 17 residues. The V and J ends lost 2 bases and 7 bases, in that order; junction bases with no gene match: 14. The CDR3 DNA sequence: TGTGCCACCAGTGATTCCCTCCATCCGACAGGGGGGAGGGAGCAGTACTTC. Protein product: CATSDSLHPTGGREQYF.

The V call is TRBV28, the J call TRBJ1-2; D is undetermined. Between the trimmed V and J ends, which lost 5 bases and 8 bases, there was a span of 21 bases. This CDR3 is built from 15 residues. Germline CDR1 and CDR2: MDHEN and SYDVKM. As DNA, the CDR3 is TGTGCCAGCAGTCGACTGGGAGGGTCCGTGGGGGGCTACACCTTC. The encoded protein is CASSRLGGSVGGYTF.

The rearrangement joins TRBV19 to TRBJ2-5, with TRBD2 matching over 10 bases. This CDR3 is 16 amino acids long. V gave up 5 bases and J gave up 4 bases; unmatched junction bases: 10. From germline, CDR1 is LNHDA and CDR2 SQIVND (reference sequence). CDR3 sequence (DNA): TGTGCCAGTAGTCTTCGCAGCGGGGGGGCCCGAGAGACCCAGTACTTC. As protein: CASSLRSGGARETQYF.

The chain uses TRBV13 and TRBJ2-3, with TRBD2 identical over 10 bases. J lost 3 bases, V lost 3 bases, and 9 bases had no gene match. The germline CDR1 and CDR2 sequences are PRHDT and FYEKMQ (reference sequence). This CDR3 comprises 17 residues. CDR3 region: CASSFSLAGGWTDTQYF. CDR3 bases: TGTGCCAGCAGCTTCTCTTTAGCGGGGGGTTGGACAGATACGCAGTATTTT.

About this clone itself: Sequence at one end of the junction differs from germline and may be a read error. J is TRBJ2-3 and V is TRBV7-7, with 8 nucleotides matching TRBD2. CDR3 length equals 16 residues. Germline CDR1 and CDR2: SSHAT and FNYEAQ (reference sequence). In DNA form, the CDR3 reads TGTGCTAGCAGCTTAGGCGGGGGGACTTCGTCAGATACGCAGTATTTT. Residues: CASSLGGGTSSDTQYF.

The V gene is TRBV29-1, the J gene TRBJ2-7, with 11 positions matching TRBD2. J was trimmed by 0 bases and V by 1 base; bases with no gene match: 8. The CDR3 runs 17 residues. Germline CDR1 reads SQVTM; CDR2 reads ANQGSEA. The CDR3 sequence: CSVEAVTGTSGSYEQYF. Here the CDR3 DNA reads TGCAGCGTTGAAGCCGTAACCGGGACTAGCGGCTCCTACGAGCAGTACTTC.

V and J are TRBV18 and TRBJ1-5, with TRBD1 identical over 12 bases. The length of the CDR3 is 16 residues. In germline, CDR1 is KGHSH, CDR2 LQKENI. V gave up 2 bases and J gave up 4 bases; unmatched junction bases: 3. CDR3 protein: CASSPMGQGANQPQHF. As DNA, the CDR3 is TGTGCCAGCTCACCAATGGGACAGGGGGCGAATCAGCCCCAGCATTTT.

The rearrangement uses TRBV2 and TRBJ2-1; the D gene is possibly TRBD2 (6 bases). Trimming pared 3 bases from V and 8 bases from J, leaving 14 bases between. The germline CDR1 and CDR2 sequences are SNHLY and FYNNEI. This CDR3 region has 14 residues. The CDR3 here is CASSDGGVGDEQFF. CDR3 nucleotide sequence: TGTGCCAGCAGTGATGGCGGGGTTGGGGATGAGCAGTTCTTC.

The chain links TRBV4-1 to TRBJ1-2; no firm D call. The V gene's germline CDR1 is MGHRA and CDR2 YSYEKL. The CDR3 has 14 amino acids. Trimming took 1 base from V and 3 from J, leaving 9 bases between them. CDR3 DNA: TGCGCCAGCAGCCAAGCTGGCCCCCACTATGGCTACACCTTC. Its translation: CASSQAGPHYGYTF.

V is TRBV3-1 (or the pseudogene TRBV3-2) and J is TRBJ2-7; maybe TRBD1 (5 bases). V was pared by 0 bases and J by 6 bases, with 6 bases between. CDR1 and CDR2 (germline): LGHDT, YNNKEL (reference sequence). The CDR3 spans 12 residues. CDR3 amino acids: CASSQETVEQYF. For the CDR3, the DNA is TGTGCCAGCAGCCAAGAGACAGTCGAGCAGTACTTC.

The genes are TRBV7-9 and TRBJ1-6; 7 bases agree with TRBD1. The V gene end was trimmed by 6 bases and the J gene end by 7 bases; junction bases not matched to a gene: 6. The CDR3 runs to 14 residues. The germline gives CDR1 SEHNR, CDR2 FQNEAQ (reference sequence). The CDR3 DNA sequence: TGTGCCAGCAGTTGGGCAGGGGGGAATTCACCCCTCCACTTT. It codes for CASSWAGGNSPLHF.

The chain couples TRBV5-4 to TRBJ2-7; TRBD2 matches at 8 bases. The CDR3 extends over 15 amino acids. J was trimmed by 6 bases and V by 0 bases; bases with no gene match: 8. The germline gives CDR1 SGHNT, CDR2 YYREEE (reference sequence). The CDR3 DNA sequence: TGTGCCAGCAGCTTGGCGGGACTAGGTACTGCCGAGCAGTACTTC. Amino acid sequence: CASSLAGLGTAEQYF.

The V gene is TRBV7-2, the J gene TRBJ2-4, with 8 bases matching TRBD1. Germline V gene data show CDR1 as SGHTA and CDR2 as FQGNSA. This CDR3 spans 15 amino acids. Germline trimming cut 0 bases from V and 3 bases from J; bases unmatched to any gene: 1. CDR3 DNA sequence: TGTGCCAGCAGCTTAGCGGGGACAGGCAAAAACATTCAGTACTTC. Translated, it gives CASSLAGTGKNIQYF.

The chain links TRBV3-1 (or the pseudogene TRBV3-2) to TRBJ2-7; maybe TRBD1 (6 bases). The CDR3 is 12 residues long. Per germline, CDR1 LGHDT and CDR2 YNNKEL (reference sequence). Trimming took 0 bases from V and 11 from J, leaving 11 bases between them. CDR3 bases: TGTGCCAGCAGCCAAGAAAAGGGGGACAAGTACTTC. It codes for CASSQEKGDKYF.

The J gene is TRBJ2-1, the V gene TRBV9, with TRBD1 as a possible D gene (5 bases). Germline-derived CDR1 and CDR2 are SGDLS and YYNGEE. With 0 bases removed from V and 1 base from J, the gap between germline ends came to 11 bases. This CDR3 region has 16 residues. The chain's CDR3 is CASSVEGRASYNEQFF. DNA for the CDR3: TGTGCCAGCAGCGTAGAGGGCAGGGCTTCCTACAATGAGCAGTTCTTC.

The CDR3 sequence: CASSPITDKGQYF. The CDR3 nucleotides read TGTGCCAGCAGCCCCATAACGGACAAGGGGCAGTACTTC. V is TRBV11-2 and J is TRBJ2-7; the D gene is possibly TRBD1 (5 bases). Germline V gene data show CDR1 as SGHAT and CDR2 as FQNNGV. Trimming shortened V by 5 bases and J by 9 bases, and 17 bases separated the two germline ends. The CDR3 contains 13 residues.

The chain has TRBV7-9 and TRBJ1-1, with a weak D call TRBD1 (5 bases). The CDR3 length is 14 residues. The germline V and J ends were trimmed by 3 bases and 4 bases, with 12 bases remaining between them. CDR1 is SEHNR, CDR2 FQNEAQ, per germline (reference sequence). CDR3 loop: CASSFPGGGTEAFF. CDR3 coding DNA: TGTGCCAGCAGCTTCCCCGGGGGAGGCACTGAAGCTTTCTTT.

This chain uses TRBV5-4 with TRBJ1-3, with 11 bases that match TRBD1. The CDR3 covers 19 residues. The germline V gene encodes CDR1 SGHNT and CDR2 YYREEE (reference sequence). The trim removed 1 base at V and 0 bases at J, leaving 9 bases unmatched. The CDR3 loop reads CASSLPGQGAPGSGNTIYF. The CDR3 DNA reads TGTGCCAGCAGCTTGCCCGGACAGGGGGCGCCCGGCTCTGGAAACACCATATATTTT. The full variable domain, with the rest looked up from reference TRBV5-4 and TRBJ1-3, is ETGVTQSPTHLIKTRGQQVTLRCSSQSGHNTVSWYQQALGQGPQFIFQYYREEENGRGNFPPRFSGLQFPNYSSELNVNALELDDSALYLCASSLPGQGAPGSGNTIYFGEGSWLTVV.

The chain links TRBV10-3 to TRBJ2-3; 16 bases agree with TRBD2. From germline, CDR1 is ENHRY and CDR2 SYGVKD. CDR3 length: 16 amino acids. The J segment lost 2 bases and the V segment lost 8 bases, leaving 4 bases of the junction unmatched. The CDR3 loop reads CAIAGTSGGATDTQYF. The CDR3 DNA reads as TGTGCCATCGCGGGGACTAGCGGGGGGGCCACAGATACGCAGTATTTT.

The V gene is TRBV6-6, the J gene TRBJ2-7; 12 nucleotides match TRBD1. The CDR3 spans 17 residues. CDR1 and CDR2 (germline): MNHNY, SVGAGI (reference sequence). Unmatched junction bases numbered 13, after V lost 5 bases and J lost 5 bases. The CDR3: CASSRTQTGTGGHEQYF. CDR3 coding DNA: TGTGCCAGCAGTCGGACGCAGACCGGGACAGGGGGCCACGAGCAGTACTTC.